This T cell receptor (beta chain) was recovered during a study of CD8 T cells in ankylosing spondylitis. Preparation of TCR beta libraries was done by quantitative 5'-RACE with molecular barcodes. Each CDR3 protein is one row after TCRdb ran MiXCR on the 5' RACE reads. The data hold 200,000 to 300,000 distinct CDR3 sequences, with under 8.5% observed a single time. As to this clonotype: The antigen is undetermined.

The V gene end was trimmed by 1 base and the J gene end by 6 bases; junction bases not matched to a gene: 3. Germline CDR1 is SGHAT and CDR2 is FQNNGV. The CDR3 extends over 15 amino acids. Study results and limitations: Relatively rare in peripheral blood, disease-linked clones were also CD8+.

The sequence came from a female donor with ankylosing spondylitis or in good health (not recorded which). The chain uses TRBV11-2 and TRBJ2-1, with TRBD2 identical over 10 bases. Input material: blood, either unsorted or a sorted T cell fraction (not recorded which). The CDR3 loop is CASSLARTSGNEQFF. CDR3 coding DNA: TGTGCCAGCAGCTTAGCTAGGACTAGCGGCAATGAGCAGTTCTTC.